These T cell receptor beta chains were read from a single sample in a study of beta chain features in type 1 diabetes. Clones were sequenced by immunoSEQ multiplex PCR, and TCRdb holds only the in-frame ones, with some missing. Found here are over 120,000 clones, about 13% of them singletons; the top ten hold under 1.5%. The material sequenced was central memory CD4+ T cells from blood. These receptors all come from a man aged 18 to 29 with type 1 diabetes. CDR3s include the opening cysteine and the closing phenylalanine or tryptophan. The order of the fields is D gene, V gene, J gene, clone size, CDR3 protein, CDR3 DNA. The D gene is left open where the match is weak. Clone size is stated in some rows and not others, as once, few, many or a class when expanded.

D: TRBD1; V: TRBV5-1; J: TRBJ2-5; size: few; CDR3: CASSKGQGGPLGETQYF; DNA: TGCGCCAGCAGCAAGGGACAGGGGGGTCCCCTTGGAGAGACCCAGTACTTC
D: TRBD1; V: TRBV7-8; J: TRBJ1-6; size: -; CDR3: CASSGGQGIGNSPLHF; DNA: TGTGCCAGCAGCGGGGGACAGGGGATTGGGAATTCACCCCTCCACTTT
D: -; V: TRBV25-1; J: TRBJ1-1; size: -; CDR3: CASSEYFHTEAFF; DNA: TGTGCCAGCAGTGAATACTTTCACACTGAAGCTTTCTTT
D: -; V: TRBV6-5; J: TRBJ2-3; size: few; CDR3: CASDAFRDPTDTQYF; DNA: TGTGCCAGCGATGCCTTCAGGGACCCCACAGATACGCAGTATTTT
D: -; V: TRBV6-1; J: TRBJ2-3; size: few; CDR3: CASSEPSDTQYF; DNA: TGTGCCAGCAGTGAACCATCAGATACGCAGTATTTT
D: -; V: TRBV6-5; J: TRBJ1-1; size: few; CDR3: CASSFTGSGTEAFF; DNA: TGTGCCAGCAGTTTCACAGGGAGCGGCACTGAAGCTTTCTTT
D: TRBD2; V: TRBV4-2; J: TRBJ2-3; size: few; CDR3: CASSQPGLAGAQGQDTQYF; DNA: TGTGCCAGCAGCCAACCGGGACTAGCGGGGGCCCAAGGTCAAGATACGCAGTATTTT
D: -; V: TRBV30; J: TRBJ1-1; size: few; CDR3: CAWGQGGTEAFF; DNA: TGTGCCTGGGGGCAGGGAGGGACTGAAGCTTTCTTT
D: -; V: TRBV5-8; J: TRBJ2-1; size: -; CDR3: CASSYSAGTTSYNEQFF; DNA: TGTGCCAGCAGCTATTCGGCGGGGACAACCTCCTACAATGAGCAGTTCTTC
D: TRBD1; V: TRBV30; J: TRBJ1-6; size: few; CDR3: CAWARGQYSPLHF; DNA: TGTGCCTGGGCCAGGGGGCAATATTCACCCCTCCACTTT
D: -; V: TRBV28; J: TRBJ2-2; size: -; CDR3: CASSLMITGELFF; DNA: TGTGCCAGCAGTTTAATGATCACCGGGGAGCTGTTTTTT
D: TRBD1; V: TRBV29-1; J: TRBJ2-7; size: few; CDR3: CSVEQGAGEQYF; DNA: TGCAGCGTTGAACAGGGGGCGGGCGAGCAGTACTTC
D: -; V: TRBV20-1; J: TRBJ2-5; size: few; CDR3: CSARDSREQYF; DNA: TGCAGTGCTAGAGATTCAAGAGAGCAGTACTTC
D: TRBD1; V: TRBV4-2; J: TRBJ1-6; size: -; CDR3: CASSPQGGRADSPLHF; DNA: TGTGCCAGCAGCCCTCAGGGGGGCAGGGCAGACTCACCCCTCCACTTT
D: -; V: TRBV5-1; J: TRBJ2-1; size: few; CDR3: CASSLTGDSYNEQFF; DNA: TGCGCCAGCAGCTTGACAGGTGACTCCTACAATGAGCAGTTCTTC
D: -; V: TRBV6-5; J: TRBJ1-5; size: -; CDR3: CASSYSIQSNQPQHF; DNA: TGTGCCAGCAGTTACTCGATCCAGTCCAATCAGCCCCAGCATTTT
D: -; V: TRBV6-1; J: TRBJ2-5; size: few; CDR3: CASSYGETQYF; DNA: TGTGCCAGCAGTTACGGAGAGACCCAGTACTTC
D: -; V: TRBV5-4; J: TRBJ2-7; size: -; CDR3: CASSTYTGYYEQYF; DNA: TGTGCCAGCAGCACCTACACGGGCTACTACGAGCAGTACTTC
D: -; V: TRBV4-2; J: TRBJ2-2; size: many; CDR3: CASSQDKGTGELFF; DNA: TGTGCCAGCAGCCAAGATAAGGGCACCGGGGAGCTGTTTTTT
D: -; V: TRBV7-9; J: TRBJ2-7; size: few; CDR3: CASSSYYEQYF; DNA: TGTGCCAGCAGCTCTTATTACGAGCAGTACTTC
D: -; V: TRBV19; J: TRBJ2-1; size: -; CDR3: CASSIQVSTYNEQFF; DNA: TGTGCCAGTAGTATTCAGGTTAGCACCTACAATGAGCAGTTCTTC
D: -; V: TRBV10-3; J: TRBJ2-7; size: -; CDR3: CATTTESEQYF; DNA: TGTGCCACCACGACAGAAAGCGAGCAGTACTTC
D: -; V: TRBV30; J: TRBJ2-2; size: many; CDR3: CAWSVLGTGELFF; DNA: TGTGCCTGGAGTGTACTAGGCACCGGGGAGCTGTTTTTT
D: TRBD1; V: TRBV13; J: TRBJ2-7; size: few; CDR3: CASRLGTVEDEQYF; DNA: TGTGCCAGCAGACTCGGGACAGTTGAGGACGAGCAGTACTTC
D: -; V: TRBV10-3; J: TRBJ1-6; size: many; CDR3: CAISGRTGQSYNSPLHF; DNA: TGTGCCATCAGTGGGCGTACCGGACAGAGCTATAATTCACCCCTCCACTTT